Sequencing of this T cell receptor beta chain was carried out in a study of OX40 agonist ivuxolimab in advanced cancers. Study details: Eligibility admitted prior anti-PD-1, anti-PD-L1 or anti-CTLA-4 therapy; about 39% had some. Broader study findings: Determination of antigen specificity was not performed for the expanded peripheral T cells.

About this clone itself: Its specificity is unknown.

Germline-derived CDR1 and CDR2 are LNHDA and SQIVND (reference sequence). This CDR3 is built from 14 residues. The germline V and J ends were trimmed by 7 bases and 8 bases, with 20 bases remaining between them. Clones were read by immunoSEQ multiplex PCR, and TCRdb kept only the in-frame ones, dropping some. The sample carries about 81,000 clones, approximately 94% recorded once. Baseline was the first blood sampling point, followed by cycle 4 day 1 and cycle 7 day 1. This material consisted of CD4+ or CD8+ T cells sorted from blood, taken in a trial of the OX40 agonist ivuxolimab. This TCR derives from an adult with an advanced solid tumor such as melanoma, head and neck, liver or kidney cancer. V gene TRBV19 combines with J gene TRBJ1-2; unclear D gene. The DNA of the CDR3 is TGTGCCAGTATCCCAACTACGGGTTCTGTGGGCTACACCTTC. This sequence encodes CASIPTTGSVGYTF.